The T cell receptor (beta chain) under discussion was sequenced for a study of T cell repertoires in cytomegalovirus infection. TCRdb recomputed calls from the reads with MiXCR, one row per CDR3 protein. The sample contains some 97,000 distinct CDR3 sequences, under 25% of which appear only once. V lost 5 bases, J lost 6 bases, and 17 bases lay in between. CDR3 length equals 15 residues. Per the germline V gene, CDR1 is SEHNR and CDR2 is FQNEAQ (reference sequence). Material: CD8+ T cells from PBMCs. The J gene is TRBJ1-5, the V gene TRBV7-9; possibly TRBD1 for D (6 bases). The sequence came from a human donor in good health (CMV status not recorded). Some clones in this sample may be carry-over from other donors' samples. The CDR3 loop is CASSPRGGGSQPQHF. CDR3 coding DNA: TGTGCCAGCAGCCCCCGGGGGGGCGGGAGTCAGCCCCAGCATTTT.